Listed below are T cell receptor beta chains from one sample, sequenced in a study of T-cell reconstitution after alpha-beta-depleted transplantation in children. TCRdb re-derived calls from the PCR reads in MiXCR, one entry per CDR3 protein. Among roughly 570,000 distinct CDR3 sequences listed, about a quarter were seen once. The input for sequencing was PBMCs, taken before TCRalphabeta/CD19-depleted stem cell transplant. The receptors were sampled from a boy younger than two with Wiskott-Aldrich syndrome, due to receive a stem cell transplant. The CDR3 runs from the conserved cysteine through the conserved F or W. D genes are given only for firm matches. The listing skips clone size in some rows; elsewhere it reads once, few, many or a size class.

CAISETPGLGSYNEQFF	TGTGCCATCAGTGAGACTCCGGGACTAGGCTCCTACAATGAGCAGTTCTTC	TRBJ2-1	17	-	TRBV10-3	TRBD2
CASSQAGGRQETQYF	TGTGCCAGCAGCCAAGCCGGCGGGAGGCAAGAGACCCAGTACTTC	TRBJ2-5	15	-	TRBV3-1	TRBD2
CSPRDIRTDTQYF	TGCAGCCCCCGAGACATCCGCACAGATACGCAGTATTTT	TRBJ2-3	13	few	TRBV29-1	-
CASSFSGVETQYF	TGTGCCAGCAGTTTTTCGGGGGTAGAGACCCAGTACTTC	TRBJ2-5	13	few	TRBV12-3/TRBV12-4	-
CASSLSLAKNYEQYF	TGTGCCAGCAGTTTATCACTAGCTAAGAACTACGAGCAGTACTTC	TRBJ2-7	15	few	TRBV27	-
CASSPGKNTGELFF	TGTGCCAGCAGCCCCGGCAAGAACACCGGGGAGCTGTTTTTT	TRBJ2-2	14	-	TRBV12-3/TRBV12-4	-
CSARKGVLYEQYF	TGCAGTGCTAGAAAAGGAGTTCTTTACGAGCAGTACTTC	TRBJ2-7	13	-	TRBV20-1	-
CSAPSTGQVYGYTF	TGCAGTGCGCCTTCTACGGGACAGGTCTATGGCTACACCTTC	TRBJ1-2	14	few	TRBV20-1	TRBD1
CASSLAGRSETQYF	TGCGCCAGCAGCTTAGCGGGAAGATCGGAGACCCAGTACTTT	TRBJ2-5	14	few	TRBV5-1	TRBD2
CASSPQGLPTGELFF	TGTGCCAGCAGTCCCCAGGGTCTCCCGACCGGGGAGCTGTTTTTT	TRBJ2-2	15	few	TRBV27	-
CSASPRDGYTF	TGCAGTGCTAGTCCTCGGGACGGCTACACCTTC	TRBJ1-2	11	-	TRBV20-1	-
CASSLEYLNSYNEQFF	TGCGCCAGCAGCTTGGAATACTTAAACTCCTACAATGAGCAGTTCTTC	TRBJ2-1	16	-	TRBV5-1	-
CASSLGTEVAYEQYF	TGTGCCAGCAGCTTGGGGACAGAAGTTGCCTACGAGCAGTACTTC	TRBJ2-7	15	-	TRBV5-4	-
CSAAPGQGMSPLHF	TGCAGTGCTGCACCGGGACAGGGGATGTCACCCCTCCACTTT	TRBJ1-6	14	-	TRBV20-1	TRBD1
CASSVGTRLSF	TGTGCCAGCAGCGTCGGGACTAGACTTTCCTTC	TRBJ2-1	11	-	TRBV11-2	TRBD2
CASSLAPGTSGSSYNEQFF	TGCGCCAGCAGCTTAGCCCCCGGGACTAGCGGAAGCTCCTACAATGAGCAGTTCTTC	TRBJ2-1	19	few	TRBV5-1	TRBD2
CASSFVRTLNTEAFF	TGTGCCAGCAGTTTCGTCCGGACTCTGAACACTGAAGCTTTCTTT	TRBJ1-1	15	few	TRBV28	-
CASSLLISTDTQYF	TGTGCCAGCAGCTTACTCATTAGCACAGATACGCAGTATTTT	TRBJ2-3	14	few	TRBV7-2	-
CASSLVTRNEAFF	TGCGCCAGCAGCTTGGTTACACGCAATGAAGCTTTCTTT	TRBJ1-1	13	-	TRBV5-1	-
CASSVASGSTWEQYF	TGTGCCAGCAGCGTAGCTAGCGGGAGCACTTGGGAGCAGTACTTC	TRBJ2-7	15	-	TRBV9	TRBD2
CSAPPGIIYEQYF	TGCAGTGCCCCTCCGGGGATTATTTACGAGCAGTACTTC	TRBJ2-7	13	few	TRBV20-1	-
CASSLDGSGTQYF	TGCGCCAGCAGCTTGGACGGTTCGGGTACGCAGTATTTT	TRBJ2-3	13	-	TRBV5-1	-
CSARPFAGGTGEQFF	TGCAGTGCTAGACCCTTCGCGGGAGGAACGGGTGAGCAGTTCTTC	TRBJ2-1	15	few	TRBV20-1	TRBD2
CASSVGPRPYNEQFF	TGTGCCAGCAGCGTAGGGCCGAGGCCCTACAATGAGCAGTTCTTC	TRBJ2-1	15	few	TRBV9	-
CASSFRLAGSYEQYF	TGTGCCAGCAGCTTTCGACTAGCGGGCTCCTACGAGCAGTACTTC	TRBJ2-7	15	-	TRBV12-3/TRBV12-4	TRBD2
CATSVRDRHNEQFF	TGTGCCACCAGCGTAAGGGACAGGCACAATGAGCAGTTCTTC	TRBJ2-1	14	few	TRBV15	TRBD1
CAISDAGNDGYTF	TGTGCCATCAGTGACGCTGGGAACGATGGCTACACCTTC	TRBJ1-2	13	-	TRBV10-3	-
CSAPGPLEEKLFF	TGCAGTGCACCGGGACCCTTAGAAGAAAAACTGTTTTTT	TRBJ1-4	13	-	TRBV20-1	-
CASSFGTPSYEQYF	TGCGCCAGCAGCTTCGGGACTCCTTCCTACGAGCAGTACTTC	TRBJ2-7	14	-	TRBV5-1	-
CASSQKGGLMDGYTF	TGTGCCAGCAGCCAGAAGGGGGGACTGATGGATGGCTACACCTTC	TRBJ1-2	15	few	TRBV7-2	-
CSARPGNNSPLHF	TGCAGTGCTAGGCCAGGGAATAATTCACCCCTCCACTTT	TRBJ1-6	13	few	TRBV20-1	-
CASRELAGGPGELFF	TGTGCCAGCAGGGAACTAGCGGGAGGGCCCGGGGAGCTGTTTTTT	TRBJ2-2	15	few	TRBV9	TRBD2
CAISDPLAGGRRGTGELFF	TGTGCCATCAGTGATCCCCTAGCGGGAGGGCGTCGGGGCACCGGGGAGCTGTTTTTT	TRBJ2-2	19	few	TRBV10-3	TRBD2
CASSLKGATGELFF	TGCGCCAGCAGCTTGAAGGGGGCTACCGGGGAGCTGTTTTTT	TRBJ2-2	14	-	TRBV5-1	TRBD1
CASSLGGWSNEQFF	TGCGCCAGCAGCTTGGGGGGTTGGTCCAATGAGCAGTTCTTC	TRBJ2-1	14	-	TRBV5-1	-
CASLGLAGGPTYEQYF	TGTGCCAGCTTGGGACTAGCGGGAGGCCCGACCTACGAGCAGTACTTC	TRBJ2-7	16	-	TRBV27	TRBD2
CASRAGLAGADTQYF	TGCGCCAGCAGAGCGGGACTAGCGGGAGCAGATACGCAGTATTTT	TRBJ2-3	15	-	TRBV5-1	TRBD2
CASSLTQGAGRAGELFF	TGCGCCAGCAGCTTGACACAGGGGGCAGGGAGAGCCGGGGAGCTGTTTTTT	TRBJ2-2	17	few	TRBV5-1	TRBD1